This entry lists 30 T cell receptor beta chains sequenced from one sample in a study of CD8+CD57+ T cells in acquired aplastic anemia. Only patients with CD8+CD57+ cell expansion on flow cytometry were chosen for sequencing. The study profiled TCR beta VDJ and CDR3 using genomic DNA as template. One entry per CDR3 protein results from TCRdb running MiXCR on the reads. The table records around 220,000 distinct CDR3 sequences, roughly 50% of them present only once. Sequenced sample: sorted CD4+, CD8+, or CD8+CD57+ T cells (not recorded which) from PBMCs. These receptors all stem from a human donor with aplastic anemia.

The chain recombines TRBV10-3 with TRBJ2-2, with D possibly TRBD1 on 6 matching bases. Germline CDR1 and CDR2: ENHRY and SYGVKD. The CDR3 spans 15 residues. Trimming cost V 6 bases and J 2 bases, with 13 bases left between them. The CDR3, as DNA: TGTGCCATCAGCCCACAGGGACGAAACACCGGGGAGCTGTTTTTT. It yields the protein CAISPQGRNTGELFF.

CDR3 coding DNA: TGCGCCAGCAGCTTTTCAGACAGTGAGCCTGACGAGCAGTACTTC. Translating gives CASSFSDSEPDEQYF. The rearrangement joins TRBV5-1 to TRBJ2-7; D possibly corresponds to TRBD1 (5 bases). Germline values: CDR1 SGHRS, CDR2 YFSETQ. V shed 2 bases and J shed 5 bases, with 17 bases lying between them. This CDR3 is built from 15 residues.

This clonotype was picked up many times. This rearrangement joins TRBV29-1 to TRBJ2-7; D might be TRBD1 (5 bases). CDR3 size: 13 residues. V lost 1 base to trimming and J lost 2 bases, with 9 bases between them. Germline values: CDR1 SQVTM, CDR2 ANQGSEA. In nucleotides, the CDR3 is TGCAGCGTTGAAGTGGCAGGGCCCTACGAGCAGTACTTC. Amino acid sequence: CSVEVAGPYEQYF.

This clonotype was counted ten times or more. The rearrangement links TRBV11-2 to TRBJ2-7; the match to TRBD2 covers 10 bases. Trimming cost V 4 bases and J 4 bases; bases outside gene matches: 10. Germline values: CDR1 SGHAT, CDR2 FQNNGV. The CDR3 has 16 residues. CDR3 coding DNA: TGTGCCAGCAGCTCCGGACTAGCGGTCGAGGGATACGAGCAGTACTTC. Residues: CASSSGLAVEGYEQYF. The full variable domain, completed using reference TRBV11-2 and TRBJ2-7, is EAGVAQSPRYKIIEKRQSVAFWCNPISGHATLYWYQQILGQGPKLLIQFQNNGVVDDSQLPKDRFSAERLKGVDSTLKIQPAKLEDSAVYLCASSSGLAVEGYEQYFGPGTRLTVT.

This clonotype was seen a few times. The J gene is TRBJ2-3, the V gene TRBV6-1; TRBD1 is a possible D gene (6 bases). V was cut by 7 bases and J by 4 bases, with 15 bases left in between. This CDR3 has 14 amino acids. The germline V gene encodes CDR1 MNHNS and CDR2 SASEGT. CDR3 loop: CASKGVQGPDTQYF. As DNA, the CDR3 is TGTGCCAGCAAGGGGGTCCAGGGGCCAGATACGCAGTATTTT.

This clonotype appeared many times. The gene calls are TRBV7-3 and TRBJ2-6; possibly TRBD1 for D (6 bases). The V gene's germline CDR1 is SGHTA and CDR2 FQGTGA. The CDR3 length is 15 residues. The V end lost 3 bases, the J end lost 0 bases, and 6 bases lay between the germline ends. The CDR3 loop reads CASSLDSSGANVLTF. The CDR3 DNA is TGTGCCAGCAGCTTGGACAGCTCTGGGGCCAACGTCCTGACTTTC. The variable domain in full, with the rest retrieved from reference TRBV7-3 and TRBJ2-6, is GAGVSQTPSNKVTEKGKYVELRCDPISGHTALYWYRQSLGQGPEFLIYFQGTGAADDSGLPNDRFFAVRPEGSVSTLKIQRTERGDSAVYLCASSLDSSGANVLTFGAGSRLTVL.

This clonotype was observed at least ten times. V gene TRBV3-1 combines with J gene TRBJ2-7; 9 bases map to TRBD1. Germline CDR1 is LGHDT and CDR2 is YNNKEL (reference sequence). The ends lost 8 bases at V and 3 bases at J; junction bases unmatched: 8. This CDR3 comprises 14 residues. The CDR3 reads CASGDRAVSYEQYF. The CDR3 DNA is TGTGCCAGCGGGGACAGGGCGGTGAGCTACGAGCAGTACTTC.

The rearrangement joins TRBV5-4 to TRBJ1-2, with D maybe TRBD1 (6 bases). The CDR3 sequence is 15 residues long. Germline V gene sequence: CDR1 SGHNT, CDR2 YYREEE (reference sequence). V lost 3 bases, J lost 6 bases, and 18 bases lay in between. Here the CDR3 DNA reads TGTGCCAGCAGCTGGACTAGCGGGGGGCGGGATGGCTACACCTTC. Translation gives CASSWTSGGRDGYTF.

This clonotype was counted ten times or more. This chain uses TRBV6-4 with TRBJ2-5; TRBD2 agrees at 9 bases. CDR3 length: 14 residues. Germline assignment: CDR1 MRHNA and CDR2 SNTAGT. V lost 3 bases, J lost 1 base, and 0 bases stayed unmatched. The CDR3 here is CASSERGGQETQYF. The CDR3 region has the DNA TGTGCCAGCAGTGAGCGGGGGGGCCAAGAGACCCAGTACTTC.

In DNA form, the CDR3 reads TGTGCCAGTAGTTGGGGGATACCGGGACAGGGGTCAGATACGCAGTATTTT. Residues: CASSWGIPGQGSDTQYF. The V gene is TRBV19, the J gene TRBJ2-3; 10 bases fit TRBD1. The J segment lost 4 bases and the V segment lost 5 bases, leaving 12 bases of the junction unmatched. The CDR3 length is 17 residues. In germline, CDR1 is LNHDA, CDR2 SQIVND (reference sequence).

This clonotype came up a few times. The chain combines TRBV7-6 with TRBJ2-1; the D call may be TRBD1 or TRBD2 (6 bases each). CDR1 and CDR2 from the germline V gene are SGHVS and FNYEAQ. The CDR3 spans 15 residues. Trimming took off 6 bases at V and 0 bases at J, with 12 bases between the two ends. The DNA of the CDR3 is TGTGCCAGCAGGGAGGGGGTTAGCTCCTACAATGAGCAGTTCTTC. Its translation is CASREGVSSYNEQFF.

CDR3 DNA sequence: TGTGCCAGCAGCAACAGGGTTACCCGAACCTACGAGCAGTACTTC. This codes for CASSNRVTRTYEQYF. This chain uses TRBV7-8 with TRBJ2-7; D perhaps matches TRBD1 (6 bases). The V and J ends lost 5 bases and 2 bases respectively, with 16 bases between them. The CDR3 extends over 15 amino acids. CDR1 SGHVS and CDR2 FQNEAQ come from the germline V gene. Variable domain in full (rest from reference TRBV7-8 and TRBJ2-7): GAGVSQSPRYKVAKRGQDVALRCDPISGHVSLFWYQQALGQGPEFLTYFQNEAQLDKSGLPSDRFFAERPEGSVSTLKIQRTQQEDSAVYLCASSNRVTRTYEQYFGPGTRLTVT.

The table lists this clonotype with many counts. The CDR3: CASRGLAGDNEQFF. DNA of the CDR3: TGTGCCAGCAGGGGACTAGCGGGTGACAATGAGCAGTTCTTC. The chain is built from TRBV12-3 or TRBV12-4 and TRBJ2-1; 12 nucleotides match TRBD2. This CDR3 comprises 14 residues. V lost 6 bases to trimming and J lost 5 bases; unmatched junction nucleotides: 2.

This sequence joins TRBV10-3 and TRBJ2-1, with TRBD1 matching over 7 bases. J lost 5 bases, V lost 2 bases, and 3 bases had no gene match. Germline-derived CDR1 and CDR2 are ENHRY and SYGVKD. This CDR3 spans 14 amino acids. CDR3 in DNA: TGTGCCATCAGTGAGCGGACAGGCGACAATGAGCAGTTCTTC. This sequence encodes CAISERTGDNEQFF.

The CDR3 nucleotides are TGTGCCAGTAGCAGATCCGGACAGGGGGGGGAAGAGCAGTACTTC. Its protein product is CASSRSGQGGEEQYF. The chain uses TRBV19 and TRBJ2-7; 10 bases line up with TRBD1. Germline loops: CDR1 LNHDA, CDR2 SQIVND (reference sequence). The J segment lost 7 bases and the V segment lost 6 bases, leaving 12 bases of the junction unmatched. CDR3 length: 15 residues.

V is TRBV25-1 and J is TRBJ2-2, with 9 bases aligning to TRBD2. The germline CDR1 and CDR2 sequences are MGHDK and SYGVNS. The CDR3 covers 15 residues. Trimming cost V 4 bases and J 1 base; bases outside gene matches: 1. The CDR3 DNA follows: TGTGCCAGCAGTGGTAGCGGGGGGAACACCGGGGAGCTGTTTTTT. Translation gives CASSGSGGNTGELFF.

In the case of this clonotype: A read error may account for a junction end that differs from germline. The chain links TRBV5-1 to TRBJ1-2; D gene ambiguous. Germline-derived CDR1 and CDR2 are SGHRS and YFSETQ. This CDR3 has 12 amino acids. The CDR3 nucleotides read TGTGCCAGCAGCTTCGTCGGCGATGGCTACACCTTC. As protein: CASSFVGDGYTF.

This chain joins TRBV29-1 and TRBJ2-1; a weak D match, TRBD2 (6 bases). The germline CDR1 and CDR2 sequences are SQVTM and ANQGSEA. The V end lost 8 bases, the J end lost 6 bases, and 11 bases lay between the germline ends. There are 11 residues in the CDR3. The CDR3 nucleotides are TGCAGCTTAGCGGACGGCAATGAGCAGTTCTTC. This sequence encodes CSLADGNEQFF.

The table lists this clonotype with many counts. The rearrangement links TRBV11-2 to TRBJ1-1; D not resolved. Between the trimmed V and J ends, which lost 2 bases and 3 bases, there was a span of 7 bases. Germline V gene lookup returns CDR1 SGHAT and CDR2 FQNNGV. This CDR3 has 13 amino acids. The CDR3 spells CASSLLYHTEAFF. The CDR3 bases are TGTGCCAGCAGCTTACTCTATCACACTGAAGCTTTCTTT. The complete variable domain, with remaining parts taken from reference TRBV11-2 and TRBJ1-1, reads EAGVAQSPRYKIIEKRQSVAFWCNPISGHATLYWYQQILGQGPKLLIQFQNNGVVDDSQLPKDRFSAERLKGVDSTLKIQPAKLEDSAVYLCASSLLYHTEAFFGQGTRLTVV.

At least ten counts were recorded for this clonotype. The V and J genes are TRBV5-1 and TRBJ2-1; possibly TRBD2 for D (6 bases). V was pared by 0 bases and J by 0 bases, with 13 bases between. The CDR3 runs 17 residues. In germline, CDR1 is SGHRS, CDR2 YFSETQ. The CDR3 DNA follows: TGCGCCAGCAGCTTGGGCCTCGGGGGAAGCTCCTACAATGAGCAGTTCTTC. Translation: CASSLGLGGSSYNEQFF.

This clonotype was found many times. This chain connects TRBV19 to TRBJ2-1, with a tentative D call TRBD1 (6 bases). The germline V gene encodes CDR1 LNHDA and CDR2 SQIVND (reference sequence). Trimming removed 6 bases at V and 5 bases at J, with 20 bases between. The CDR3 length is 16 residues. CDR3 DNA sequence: TGTGCCAGTAGCTCCCTCGGGACATCAAATGACAATGAGCAGTTCTTC. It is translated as CASSSLGTSNDNEQFF.

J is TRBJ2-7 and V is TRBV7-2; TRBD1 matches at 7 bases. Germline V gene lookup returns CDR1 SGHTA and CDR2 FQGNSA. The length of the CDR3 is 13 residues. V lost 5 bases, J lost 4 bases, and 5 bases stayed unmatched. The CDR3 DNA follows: TGTGCCAGCAGCCCGGGACAGAGGTACGAGCAGTACTTC. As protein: CASSPGQRYEQYF.

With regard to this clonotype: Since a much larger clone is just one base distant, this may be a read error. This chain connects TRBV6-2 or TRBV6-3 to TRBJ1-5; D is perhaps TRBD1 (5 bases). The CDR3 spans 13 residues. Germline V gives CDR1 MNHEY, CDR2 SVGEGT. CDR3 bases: TGTGCCAGCAGTTACCTCCAGGGCCAGCCCCTGCATTTT. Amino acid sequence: CASSYLQGQPLHF.

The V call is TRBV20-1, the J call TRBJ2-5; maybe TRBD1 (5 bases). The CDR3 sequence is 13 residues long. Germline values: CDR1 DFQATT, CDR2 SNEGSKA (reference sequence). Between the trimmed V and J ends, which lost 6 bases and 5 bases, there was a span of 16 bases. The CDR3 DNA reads TGCAGTGCCGCACAAGGGGTGGGGGAGACCCAGTACTTC. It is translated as CSAAQGVGETQYF.

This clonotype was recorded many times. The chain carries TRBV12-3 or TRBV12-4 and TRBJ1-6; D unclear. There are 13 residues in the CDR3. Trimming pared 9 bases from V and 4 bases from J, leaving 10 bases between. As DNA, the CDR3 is TGTGCCAGTGATTCGGGGTATAATTCACCCCTCCACTTT. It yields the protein CASDSGYNSPLHF.

In nucleotides, the CDR3 is TGTGCCAGCAGCATAGGACTAGCGGGTTACGAGCAGTACTTC. Its translation is CASSIGLAGYEQYF. J is TRBJ2-7 and V is TRBV7-2, with 11 bases that match TRBD2. Germline CDR1 and CDR2: SGHTA and FQGNSA. The CDR3 loop spans 14 amino acids. J was trimmed by 4 bases and V by 5 bases; bases with no gene match: 4.

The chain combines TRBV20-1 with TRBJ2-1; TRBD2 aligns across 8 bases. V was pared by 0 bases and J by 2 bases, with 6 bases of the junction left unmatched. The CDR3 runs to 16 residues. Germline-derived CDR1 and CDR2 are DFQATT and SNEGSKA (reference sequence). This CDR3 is CSARDSGGGAYNEQFF. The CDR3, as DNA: TGCAGTGCTAGAGACTCCGGGGGGGGGGCCTACAATGAGCAGTTCTTC.

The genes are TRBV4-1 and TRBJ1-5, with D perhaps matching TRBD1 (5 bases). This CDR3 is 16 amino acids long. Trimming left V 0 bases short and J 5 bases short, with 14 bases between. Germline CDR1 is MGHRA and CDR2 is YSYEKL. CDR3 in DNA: TGCGCCAGCAGCCAAGAGTGGCAGGGCGGTTATCAGCCCCAGCATTTT. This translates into CASSQEWQGGYQPQHF.

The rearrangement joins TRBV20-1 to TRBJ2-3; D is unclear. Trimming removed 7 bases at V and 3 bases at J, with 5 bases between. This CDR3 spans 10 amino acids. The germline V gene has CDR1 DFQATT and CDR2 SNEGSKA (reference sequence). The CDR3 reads CSGKTDTQYF. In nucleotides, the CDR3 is TGCAGTGGGAAAACAGATACGCAGTATTTT.

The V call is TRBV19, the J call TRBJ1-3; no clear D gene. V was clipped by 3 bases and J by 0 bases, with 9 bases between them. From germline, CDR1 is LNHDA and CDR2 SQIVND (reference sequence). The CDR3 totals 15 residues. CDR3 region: CASSIYEGSGNTIYF. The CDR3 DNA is TGTGCCAGTAGTATCTATGAGGGCTCTGGAAACACCATATATTTT.